This TCR beta chain was obtained from a study of T-cell reconstitution after alpha-beta-depleted transplantation in children. Researchers prepared the TCRbeta library using unique molecular identifiers, the study reports. TCRdb recomputed calls from the PCR reads with MiXCR, one row per CDR3 protein. The table lists more than 450,000 distinct CDR3 sequences, about 16% of them singletons. The clonotype comes from a human donor who donated a stem cell graft to a child with acute lymphoblastic leukemia. The sequenced sample was PBMCs from the stem cell graft donor, obtained from the stem cell graft.

DNA of the CDR3: TGTGCCAGCAGCCAGGCATGGACTAGAGGCTCCTACGAGCAGTACTTC. The encoded protein is CASSQAWTRGSYEQYF. The chain links TRBV7-8 to TRBJ2-7, with 7 bases aligning to TRBD2. This CDR3 has 16 amino acids. Germline V gene data show CDR1 as SGHVS and CDR2 as FQNEAQ. The V segment lost 5 bases and the J segment 0 bases; nucleotides outside the gene matches: 10.